These 10 T cell receptor beta chains originate from one sample sequenced in a study of OX40 agonist ivuxolimab in advanced cancers. The table came from immunoSEQ multiplex PCR; TCRdb's copy has only in-frame clones and leaves some out. This sample has under 100,000 clones, with roughly 91% found just once. Material: CD4+ or CD8+ T cells sorted from blood, obtained in a trial of the OX40 agonist ivuxolimab. All receptors derive from an adult with an advanced solid tumor such as melanoma, head and neck, liver or kidney cancer.

This clone was observed a single time. The chain uses TRBV11-1 and TRBJ2-3, with 14 bases matching TRBD2. Looked up from germline, CDR1 is SGHAT and CDR2 is FQDESV (reference sequence). CDR3 size: 16 residues. J gave up 5 bases and V 4 bases, and 5 bases lay outside the gene matches. CDR3 protein: CASSWGTSGSGDTQYF. The CDR3 region has the DNA TGTGCCAGCAGCTGGGGGACTAGCGGGAGTGGAGATACGCAGTATTTT.

The J gene is TRBJ2-1, the V gene TRBV11-2; unclear D gene. Per germline, CDR1 SGHAT and CDR2 FQNNGV. This CDR3 contains 14 residues. V was shortened by 2 bases and J by 8 bases, with 13 bases between the two germline ends. CDR3 in amino acids: CASSLFSRGDEQFF. DNA for the CDR3: TGTGCCAGCAGCTTATTTTCCCGTGGCGATGAGCAGTTCTTC.

This chain uses TRBV9 with TRBJ2-3, with D hard to call. Germline V gives CDR1 SGDLS, CDR2 YYNGEE. V lost 3 bases to trimming and J lost 2 bases, with 10 bases between them. This CDR3 is 14 amino acids long. CDR3 in amino acids: CASSARTTTDTQYF. The CDR3 DNA reads TGTGCCAGCAGCGCCCGGACCACCACAGATACGCAGTATTTT.

This clone was detected a few times. Within the sample, other DNA sequences also encode this same CDR3. The J gene is TRBJ2-7, the V gene TRBV19; TRBD2 aligns across 7 bases. The CDR3 loop spans 13 amino acids. Germline trimming cut 3 bases from V and 4 bases from J; bases unmatched to any gene: 3. The germline CDR1 and CDR2 sequences are LNHDA and SQIVND (reference sequence). The CDR3 spells CASSIGRGYEQYF. CDR3 DNA sequence: TGTGCCAGTAGTATTGGGAGGGGATACGAGCAGTACTTC.

This clone was seen once. The chain joins TRBV19 to TRBJ1-5, with no clear D. Germline loops: CDR1 LNHDA, CDR2 SQIVND (reference sequence). Trimming took off 3 bases at V and 6 bases at J, with 9 bases between the two ends. The CDR3 totals 13 residues. Here the CDR3 DNA reads TGTGCCAGTAGTATCGTCGGATCTCAGCCCCAGCATTTT. It encodes CASSIVGSQPQHF.

This clone was seen just once. The chain uses TRBV6-5 and TRBJ1-4; D is possibly TRBD1 (6 bases). Per germline, CDR1 MNHEY and CDR2 SVGAGI. Trimming pared 6 bases from V and 5 bases from J, leaving 10 bases between. The CDR3 is 13 amino acids. For the CDR3, the DNA is TGTGCCAGCAGCACAGGGCTGAATGAAAAACTGTTTTTT. Its translation is CASSTGLNEKLFF.

The J gene is TRBJ1-3, the V gene TRBV2, with D possibly TRBD1 on 6 matching bases. V shed 6 bases and J shed 0 bases, with 15 bases lying between them. CDR1 and CDR2 (germline): SNHLY, FYNNEI. The CDR3 is 16 residues long. The CDR3 protein is CASSAEQGVSGNTIYF. CDR3 DNA sequence: TGTGCCAGCAGCGCCGAACAGGGAGTCTCTGGAAACACCATATATTTT. Looking up the rest from reference TRBV2 and TRBJ1-3 gives the full variable domain: EPEVTQTPSHQVTQMGQEVILRCVPISNHLYFYWYRQILGQKVEFLVSFYNNEISEKSEIFDDQFSVERPDGSNFTLKIRSTKLEDSAMYFCASSAEQGVSGNTIYFGEGSWLTVV.

This clone was seen only once. The V and J genes are TRBV12-2 and TRBJ1-1; TRBD1 reflects the table's D call only, with no check against the DNA. TRBV12-2 is tagged as a pseudogene. There are 18 residues in the CDR3. CDR3 sequence reads: CASRLGREDRGGNTEAFF. CDR3 sequence (DNA): TGTGCAAGTCGCTTAGGGAGAGAGGACAGGGGTGGGAACACTGAAGCTTTCTTT.

The V call is TRBV14, the J call TRBJ2-7; either TRBD1 or TRBD2 may supply D (6 bases each). CDR1 SGHDN and CDR2 FVKESK come from the germline V gene. Trimming removed 4 bases at V and 0 bases at J, with 16 bases between. The CDR3 sequence is 16 residues long. In nucleotides, the CDR3 is TGTGCCAGCAGCCCCCAAAGGGGGGTTAGCTCCTACGAGCAGTACTTC. Protein: CASSPQRGVSSYEQYF.

This chain connects TRBV19 to TRBJ1-5; D is unclear. V gave up 1 base and J gave up 8 bases, with 9 bases separating them. Germline V lookup: CDR1 LNHDA, CDR2 SQIVND (reference sequence). The CDR3 totals 13 residues. CDR3 bases: TGTGCCAGTAGTATAGCTAACTCGGAGCCCCAGCATTTT. Translation gives CASSIANSEPQHF.